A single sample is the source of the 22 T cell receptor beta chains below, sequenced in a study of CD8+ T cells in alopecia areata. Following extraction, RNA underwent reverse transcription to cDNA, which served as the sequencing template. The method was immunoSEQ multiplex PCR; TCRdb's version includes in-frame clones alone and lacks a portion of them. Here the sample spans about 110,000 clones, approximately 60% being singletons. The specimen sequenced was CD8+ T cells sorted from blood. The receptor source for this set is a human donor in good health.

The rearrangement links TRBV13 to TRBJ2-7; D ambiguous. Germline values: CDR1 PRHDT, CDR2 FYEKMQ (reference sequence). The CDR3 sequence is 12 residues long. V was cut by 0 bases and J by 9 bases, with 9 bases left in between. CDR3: CASSLGLKGQYF. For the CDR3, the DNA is TGTGCCAGCAGCTTAGGTCTTAAAGGGCAGTACTTC.

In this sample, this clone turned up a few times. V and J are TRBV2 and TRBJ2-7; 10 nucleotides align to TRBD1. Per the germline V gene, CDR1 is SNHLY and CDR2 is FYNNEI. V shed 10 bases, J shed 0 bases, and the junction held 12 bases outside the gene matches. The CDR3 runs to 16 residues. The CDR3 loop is CATSGQGFPHSYEQYF. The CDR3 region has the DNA TGTGCCACGTCGGGACAGGGGTTCCCCCACTCCTACGAGCAGTACTTC.

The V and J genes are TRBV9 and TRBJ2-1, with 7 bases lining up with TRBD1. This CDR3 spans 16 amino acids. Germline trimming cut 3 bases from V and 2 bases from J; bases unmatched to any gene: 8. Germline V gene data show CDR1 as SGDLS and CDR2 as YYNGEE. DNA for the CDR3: TGTGCCAGCAGCGCCTCAGGGGGAGAAACCTACAATGAGCAGTTCTTC. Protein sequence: CASSASGGETYNEQFF. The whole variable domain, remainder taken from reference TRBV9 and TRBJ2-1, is DSGVTQTPKHLITATGQRVTLRCSPRSGDLSVYWYQQSLDQGLQFLIQYYNGEERAKGNILERFSAQQFPDLHSELNLSSLELGDSALYFCASSASGGETYNEQFFGPGTRLTVL.

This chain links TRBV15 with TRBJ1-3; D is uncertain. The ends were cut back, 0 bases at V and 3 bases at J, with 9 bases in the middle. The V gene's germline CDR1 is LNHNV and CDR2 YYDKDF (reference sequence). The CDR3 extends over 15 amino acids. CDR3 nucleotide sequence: TGTGCCACCAGCAGAGAGGCAGCACATGGAAACACCATATATTTT. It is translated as CATSREAAHGNTIYF.

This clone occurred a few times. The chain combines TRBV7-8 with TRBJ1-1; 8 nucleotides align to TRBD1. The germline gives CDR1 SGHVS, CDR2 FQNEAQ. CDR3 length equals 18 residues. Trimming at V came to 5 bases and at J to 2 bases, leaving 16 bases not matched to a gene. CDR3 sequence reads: CASSTYMWVQGANTEAFF. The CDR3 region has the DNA TGTGCCAGCAGCACCTACATGTGGGTTCAGGGGGCTAACACTGAAGCTTTCTTT. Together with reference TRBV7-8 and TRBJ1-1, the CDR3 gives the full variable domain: GAGVSQSPRYKVAKRGQDVALRCDPISGHVSLFWYQQALGQGPEFLTYFQNEAQLDKSGLPSDRFFAERPEGSVSTLKIQRTQQEDSAVYLCASSTYMWVQGANTEAFFGQGTRLTVV.

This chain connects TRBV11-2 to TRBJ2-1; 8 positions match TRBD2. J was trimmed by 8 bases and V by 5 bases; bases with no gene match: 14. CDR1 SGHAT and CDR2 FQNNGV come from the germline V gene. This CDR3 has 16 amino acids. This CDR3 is CASSPGFGGAIDEQFF. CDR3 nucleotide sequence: TGTGCCAGCAGCCCAGGGTTCGGGGGGGCCATCGATGAGCAGTTCTTC. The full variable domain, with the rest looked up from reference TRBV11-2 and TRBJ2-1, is EAGVAQSPRYKIIEKRQSVAFWCNPISGHATLYWYQQILGQGPKLLIQFQNNGVVDDSQLPKDRFSAERLKGVDSTLKIQPAKLEDSAVYLCASSPGFGGAIDEQFFGPGTRLTVL.

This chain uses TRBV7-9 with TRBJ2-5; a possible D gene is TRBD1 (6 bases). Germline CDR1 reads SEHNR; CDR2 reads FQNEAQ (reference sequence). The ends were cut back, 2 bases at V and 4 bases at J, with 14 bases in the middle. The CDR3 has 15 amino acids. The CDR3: CASSLMSRGSETQYF. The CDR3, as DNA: TGTGCCAGCAGCTTAATGTCCAGGGGATCAGAGACCCAGTACTTC.

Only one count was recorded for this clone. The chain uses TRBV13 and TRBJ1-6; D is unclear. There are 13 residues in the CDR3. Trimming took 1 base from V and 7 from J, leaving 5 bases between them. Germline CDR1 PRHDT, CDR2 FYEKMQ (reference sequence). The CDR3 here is CASSLAKNSPLHF. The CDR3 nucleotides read TGTGCCAGCAGCTTAGCTAAGAATTCACCCCTCCACTTT.

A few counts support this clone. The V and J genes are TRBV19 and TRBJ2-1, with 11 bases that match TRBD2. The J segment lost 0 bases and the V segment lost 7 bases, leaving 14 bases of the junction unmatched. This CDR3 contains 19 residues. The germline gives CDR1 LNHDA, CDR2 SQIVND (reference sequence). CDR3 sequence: CASTFSLTSGVYSYNEQFF. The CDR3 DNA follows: TGTGCCAGTACCTTTAGTCTGACTAGCGGGGTCTACTCCTACAATGAGCAGTTCTTC.

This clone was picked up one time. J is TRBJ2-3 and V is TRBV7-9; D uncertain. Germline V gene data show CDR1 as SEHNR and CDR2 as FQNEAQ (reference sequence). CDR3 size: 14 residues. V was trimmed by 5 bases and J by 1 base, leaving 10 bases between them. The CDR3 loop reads CASSVSSRTDTQYF. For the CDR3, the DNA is TGTGCCAGCAGCGTCAGTTCCCGCACAGATACGCAGTATTTT.

The DNA of the CDR3 is TGTGCCACCAGCAGAGATAGGGCAGTCCGGGTGCATGAGCAGTTCTTC. This sequence encodes CATSRDRAVRVHEQFF. This chain joins TRBV15 and TRBJ2-1; D call uncertain. Deletions cut 0 bases from V and 8 bases from J, with 17 bases between. Germline V gives CDR1 LNHNV, CDR2 YYDKDF (reference sequence). This CDR3 comprises 16 residues.

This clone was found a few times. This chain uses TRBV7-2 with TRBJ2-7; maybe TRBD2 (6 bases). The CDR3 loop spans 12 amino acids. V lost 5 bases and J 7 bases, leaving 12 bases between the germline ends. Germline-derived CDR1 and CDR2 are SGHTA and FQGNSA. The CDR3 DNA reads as TGTGCCAGCAGCGCGGGATCGGGGGAGCAGTACTTC. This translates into CASSAGSGEQYF.

This CDR3 is CASGPGKRGEQFF. The CDR3 DNA reads TGCGCCAGCGGTCCAGGGAAACGCGGTGAGCAGTTCTTC. This chain uses TRBV5-1 with TRBJ2-1; possibly TRBD1 for D (5 bases). Germline V gene data show CDR1 as SGHRS and CDR2 as YFSETQ. The CDR3 length is 13 residues. With 7 bases removed from V and 9 bases from J, the gap between germline ends came to 17 bases.

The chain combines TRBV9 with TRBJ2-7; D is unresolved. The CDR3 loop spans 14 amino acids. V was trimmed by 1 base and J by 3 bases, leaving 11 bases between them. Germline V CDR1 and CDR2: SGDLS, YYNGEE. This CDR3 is CASSVKQHDYEQYF. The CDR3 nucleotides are TGTGCCAGCAGCGTAAAGCAACACGACTACGAGCAGTACTTC. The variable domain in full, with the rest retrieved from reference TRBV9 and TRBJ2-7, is DSGVTQTPKHLITATGQRVTLRCSPRSGDLSVYWYQQSLDQGLQFLIQYYNGEERAKGNILERFSAQQFPDLHSELNLSSLELGDSALYFCASSVKQHDYEQYFGPGTRLTVT.

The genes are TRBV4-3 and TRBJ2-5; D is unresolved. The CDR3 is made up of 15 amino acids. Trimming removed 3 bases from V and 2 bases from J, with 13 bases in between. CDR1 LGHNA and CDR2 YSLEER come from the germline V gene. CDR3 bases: TGCGCCAGCAGCCAGACGAGTGGATCGCAAGAGACCCAGTACTTC. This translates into CASSQTSGSQETQYF.

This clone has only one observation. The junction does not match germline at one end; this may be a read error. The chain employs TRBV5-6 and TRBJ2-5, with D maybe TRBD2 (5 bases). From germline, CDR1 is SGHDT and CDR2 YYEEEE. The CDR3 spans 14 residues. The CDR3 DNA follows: TGCGCCAGCAGCCAAGAGGGATCCCGCGAGACCCAGTACTTC. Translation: CASSQEGSRETQYF.

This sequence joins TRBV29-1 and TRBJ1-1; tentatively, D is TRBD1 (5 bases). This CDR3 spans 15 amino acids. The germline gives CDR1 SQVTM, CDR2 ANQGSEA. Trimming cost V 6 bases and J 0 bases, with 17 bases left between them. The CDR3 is CSVPGTYTMNTEAFF. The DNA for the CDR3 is TGCAGCGTGCCCGGGACCTACACTATGAACACTGAAGCTTTCTTT.

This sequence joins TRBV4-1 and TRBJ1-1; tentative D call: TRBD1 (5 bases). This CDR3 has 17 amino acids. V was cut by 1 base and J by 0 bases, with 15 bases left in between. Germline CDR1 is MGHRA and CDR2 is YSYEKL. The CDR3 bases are TGCGCCAGCAGCCAAGTTCGAGTTTGGGGCCTGAACACTGAAGCTTTCTTT. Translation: CASSQVRVWGLNTEAFF.

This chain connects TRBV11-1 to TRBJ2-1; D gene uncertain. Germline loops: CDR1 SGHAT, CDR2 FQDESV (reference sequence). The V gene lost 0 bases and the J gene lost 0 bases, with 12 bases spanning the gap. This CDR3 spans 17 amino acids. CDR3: CASSLARLDSSYNEQFF. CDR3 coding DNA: TGTGCCAGCAGCTTAGCGCGTCTAGATAGCTCCTACAATGAGCAGTTCTTC.

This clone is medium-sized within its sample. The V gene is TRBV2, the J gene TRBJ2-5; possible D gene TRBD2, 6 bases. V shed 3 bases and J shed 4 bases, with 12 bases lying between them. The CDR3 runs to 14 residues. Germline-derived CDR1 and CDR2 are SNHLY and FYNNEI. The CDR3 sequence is CASSEEGHVETQYF. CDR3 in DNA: TGTGCCAGCAGTGAGGAGGGGCACGTAGAGACCCAGTACTTC.

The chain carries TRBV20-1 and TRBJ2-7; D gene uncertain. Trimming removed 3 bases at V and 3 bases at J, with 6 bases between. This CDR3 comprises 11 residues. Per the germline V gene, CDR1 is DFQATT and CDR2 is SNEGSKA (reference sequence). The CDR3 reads CSASENYEQYF. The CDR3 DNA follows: TGCAGTGCTAGTGAAAACTACGAGCAGTACTTC.

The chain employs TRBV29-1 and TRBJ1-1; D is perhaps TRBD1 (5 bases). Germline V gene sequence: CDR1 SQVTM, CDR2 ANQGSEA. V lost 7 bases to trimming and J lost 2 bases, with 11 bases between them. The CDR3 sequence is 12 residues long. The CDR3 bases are TGCAGCGCGGGACCGGCCAACACTGAAGCTTTCTTT. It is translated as CSAGPANTEAFF.